The sequence of this T cell receptor beta chain was determined in a study of naive and memory T cell subsets. The V end lost 7 bases, the J end lost 8 bases, and 12 bases lay between the germline ends. The CDR3 is made up of 12 amino acids. The SP2 primer and nested alpha and beta constant region primers amplified ligated cDNA in four rounds. Reverse transcription of blood and skin TCR RNA was primed at alpha and beta constant regions. TCRdb re-derived calls from the 5' RACE reads in MiXCR, one entry per CDR3 protein. The table lists about 62,000 distinct CDR3 sequences, approximately 8% of them singletons. This clonotype was detected a few times. Its specificity is unknown. Overall study results and limits: This RNA-based method may be sensitive to activation-related transcript changes.

TCR cDNA received a 3' ligated oligonucleotide that carried a UMI. Cells were not sorted; total RNA input targeted about 1 to 1000 ng. J is TRBJ2-1 and V is TRBV12-3 or TRBV12-4; D uncertain. This receptor was obtained from a female donor in good health. Here the CDR3 reads CASTGSTHEQFF. CDR3 nucleotide sequence: TGTGCCAGCACTGGTAGCACCCATGAGCAGTTCTTC.